This TCR beta chain was obtained from a study of blood T cells in healthy people across ages. Study-wide results and limits: There were more naive CD4+ cells and higher diversity in long-lived donors than in aged donors. As age increased, TCR beta diversity per million T cells fell in a roughly linear fashion.

Points on this clonotype: Antigen specificity is unknown.

For the second PCR, which ran for 7 to 11 cycles, a sample-barcoded 5' primer and a J-beta primer mix were used. Researchers report that a template-switch adaptor with 12 random nucleotides tagged each cDNA molecule. Every sample produced at least 2.5 million CDR3-containing paired-end reads. TCRdb reanalysed the 5' RACE reads using MiXCR and keeps one entry per CDR3 protein. The data hold approximately 2,000,000 distinct CDR3 sequences, with about 39% observed a single time. V shed 2 bases, J shed 2 bases, and the junction held 3 bases outside the gene matches. Per the germline V gene, CDR1 is LGHNA and CDR2 is YSLEER. This CDR3 is built from 16 residues.

This receptor was identified in a human donor in good health. The chain employs TRBV4-3 and TRBJ2-3; TRBD2 aligns across 11 bases. The material sequenced was blood. CDR3 nucleotides: TGCGCCAGCAGCCAACTGGGACTAGCGGCCACAGATACGCAGTATTTT. It is translated as CASSQLGLAATDTQYF.